This TCR beta chain is from a study of T cell repertoires in cytomegalovirus infection. Overall study context: From public TCR beta signatures came an indication of both CMV infection and matching HLA type.

TCRdb fed the reads into MiXCR, producing one record per CDR3 protein. The sample consists of about 310,000 distinct CDR3 sequences, about a tenth of them appearing once. Germline CDR1 DFQATT, CDR2 SNEGSKA (reference sequence). CDR3 size: 16 residues. With 3 bases clipped from V and 2 bases from J, the junction kept 8 bases outside the gene matches. The V and J genes are TRBV20-1 and TRBJ2-7, with TRBD2 matching 12 bases. Sequencing input: PBMCs. The sequence came from a human donor in good health (CMV status not recorded). Some clones in this sample may be carry-over from other donors' samples. CDR3 region: CSARGALAGGTYEQYF. CDR3 nucleotide sequence: TGCAGTGCTAGGGGGGCACTAGCGGGGGGCACCTACGAGCAGTACTTC.